This T cell receptor (beta chain) was captured by sequencing in a study of CD8 T cells in ankylosing spondylitis. Whole-study findings and limits: What appeared characteristic of ankylosing spondylitis blood was a TCR beta motif of eight highly homologous variants. Previously reported in reactive arthritis synovial fluid and blood were some of the motif variants. Clones linked to the disease showed a CD8+ phenotype. They occurred at relatively low frequencies in peripheral blood.

TCRdb recomputed calls from the 5' RACE reads with MiXCR, one row per CDR3 protein. Here the sample spans more than 250,000 distinct CDR3 sequences, approximately 8.2% being singletons. Germline-derived CDR1 and CDR2 are DFQATT and SNEGSKA (reference sequence). V lost 0 bases and J lost 4, with 9 bases in between. The CDR3 has 13 residues. This clonotype was seen only a few times. The antigen is undetermined. V is TRBV20-1 and J is TRBJ2-5; no clear D gene. Sequencing used blood, either unsorted or a sorted T cell fraction (not recorded which). This sequence was found in a male donor with ankylosing spondylitis. In DNA form, the CDR3 reads TGCAGTGCTAGAGATCTGTTCGGAGAGACCCAGTACTTC. This encodes CSARDLFGETQYF.